These 12 T cell receptor beta chains share one sample of origin, sequenced in a study of blood T cell repertoires in COVID-19. Assay: immunoSEQ multiplex PCR; the TCRdb copy retains only in-frame clones and omits some. In the table there are roughly 200,000 clones, 70% to 90% of which are singletons. Source material: peripheral blood. The receptors derive from a woman aged 25 to 39 with acute or convalescent COVID-19.

This chain links TRBV28 with TRBJ1-1; TRBD1 agrees at 8 bases. The J segment lost 6 bases and the V segment lost 5 bases, leaving 5 bases of the junction unmatched. The CDR3 has 13 amino acids. The germline V gene has CDR1 MDHEN and CDR2 SYDVKM. The CDR3 DNA reads as TGTGCCAGCAGTGGGACAGGTGTCTCTGAAGCTTTCTTT. The encoded protein is CASSGTGVSEAFF.

The gene calls are TRBV7-9 and TRBJ2-1; tentative D call: TRBD2 (5 bases). The germline V gene encodes CDR1 SEHNR and CDR2 FQNEAQ (reference sequence). The length of the CDR3 is 15 residues. V was shortened by 1 base and J by 0 bases, with 7 bases between the two germline ends. The CDR3: CASSLGGDSYNEQFF. CDR3 coding DNA: TGTGCCAGCAGCTTAGGGGGAGACTCCTACAATGAGCAGTTCTTC. Using reference TRBV7-9 and TRBJ2-1 for the parts outside the CDR3, the full variable domain is DTGVSQNPRHKITKRGQNVTFRCDPISEHNRLYWYRQTLGQGPEFLTYFQNEAQLEKSRLLSDRFSAERPKGSFSTLEIQRTEQGDSAMYLCASSLGGDSYNEQFFGPGTRLTVL.

The V and J genes are TRBV27 and TRBJ2-1, with D unresolved. The length of the CDR3 is 13 residues. The germline CDR1 and CDR2 sequences are MNHEY and SMNVEV (reference sequence). Trimming removed 3 bases from V and 10 bases from J, with 13 bases in between. CDR3 region: CASSFGQQGEQFF. As DNA, the CDR3 is TGTGCCAGCAGTTTTGGGCAGCAAGGAGAGCAGTTCTTC.

The chain employs TRBV11-3 and TRBJ2-3; 11 bases match TRBD2. The germline CDR1 and CDR2 sequences are SGHNT and YENEEA. CDR3 size: 17 residues. J gave up 4 bases and V 7 bases, and 13 bases lay outside the gene matches. This CDR3 is CASNPFTSGSGADTQYF. The CDR3 DNA reads as TGTGCCAGCAATCCCTTTACTAGCGGGAGTGGGGCAGATACGCAGTATTTT.

The chain combines TRBV7-2 with TRBJ1-2; D is possibly TRBD1 (6 bases). The germline CDR1 and CDR2 sequences are SGHTA and FQGNSA. This CDR3 comprises 12 residues. Trimming stripped 8 bases from V and 4 bases from J, with 11 bases between. CDR3 region: CASGGPGYGYTF. Written as DNA, the CDR3 is TGTGCCAGCGGGGGCCCGGGCTATGGCTACACCTTC.

V usage is TRBV6-5 and J usage is TRBJ2-5; no reliable D call. Trimming removed 2 bases from V and 4 bases from J, with 11 bases in between. CDR3 length: 14 residues. Germline V gene sequence: CDR1 MNHEY, CDR2 SVGAGI. CDR3: CASSYPSVRETQYF. The CDR3 bases are TGTGCCAGCAGTTACCCCAGCGTACGAGAGACCCAGTACTTC.

The chain recombines TRBV3-1 (or the pseudogene TRBV3-2) with TRBJ2-7; a possible D gene is TRBD1 (5 bases). The germline gives CDR1 LGHDT, CDR2 YNNKEL (reference sequence). This CDR3 comprises 13 residues. V was trimmed by 2 bases and J by 12 bases, leaving 17 bases between them. The CDR3 nucleotides read TGTGCCAGCAGCCAACCTCCGACAGACTCAATGTACTTC. Translating gives CASSQPPTDSMYF.

The V gene is TRBV5-5, the J gene TRBJ2-7; D is possibly TRBD2 (7 bases). Per germline, CDR1 SGHKS and CDR2 YYEKEE (reference sequence). This CDR3 region has 16 residues. Trimming removed 2 bases at V and 0 bases at J, with 15 bases between. In nucleotides, the CDR3 is TGTGCCAGCAGCTTTCGGGGGGCCTTGAGCTCCTACGAGCAGTACTTC. Protein: CASSFRGALSSYEQYF.

The V and J genes are TRBV5-4 and TRBJ2-2; D unresolved. Trimming pared 4 bases from V and 4 bases from J, leaving 17 bases between. Germline V gene sequence: CDR1 SGHNT, CDR2 YYREEE (reference sequence). CDR3 length: 16 residues. This CDR3 is CASSLLTSSATGELFF. Here the CDR3 DNA reads TGTGCCAGCAGCCTACTTACGTCCTCTGCCACCGGGGAGCTGTTTTTT. Filled out from reference TRBV5-4 and TRBJ2-2, the complete variable domain reads ETGVTQSPTHLIKTRGQQVTLRCSSQSGHNTVSWYQQALGQGPQFIFQYYREEENGRGNFPPRFSGLQFPNYSSELNVNALELDDSALYLCASSLLTSSATGELFFGEGSRLTVL.

V is TRBV29-1 and J is TRBJ2-7, with D tentatively TRBD1 (6 bases). The germline V and J ends were trimmed by 5 bases and 5 bases, with 19 bases remaining between them. The V gene's germline CDR1 is SQVTM and CDR2 ANQGSEA. The CDR3 runs to 14 residues. The CDR3: CSVKRGNRVHEQYF. The CDR3 coding sequence is TGCAGCGTTAAGAGAGGAAACAGGGTCCACGAGCAGTACTTC.

The gene calls are TRBV9 and TRBJ2-1; D perhaps matches TRBD2 (6 bases). CDR3 size: 15 residues. In germline, CDR1 is SGDLS, CDR2 YYNGEE. Trimming shortened V by 1 base and J by 9 bases, and 17 bases separated the two germline ends. The CDR3 nucleotides read TGTGCCAGCAGCGTAAGCCGGGAGACGATTGGTGAGCAGTTCTTC. Translating it yields CASSVSRETIGEQFF.

The genes are TRBV20-1 and TRBJ2-7; the D gene is possibly TRBD1 (5 bases). Trimming stripped 1 base from V and 5 bases from J, with 6 bases between. Germline assignment: CDR1 DFQATT and CDR2 SNEGSKA (reference sequence). The CDR3 sequence is 11 residues long. CDR3: CSARVGHEQYF. The CDR3 coding sequence is TGCAGTGCTAGAGTGGGGCACGAGCAGTACTTC.